The 27 T cell receptor beta chains presented below share a single source sample, sequenced in a study of regulatory T cells in long-lasting Graves disease. With iRepertoire HTBI primers and Arm-PCR of CDR3 regions, TCR beta libraries were built. MiXCR was run by TCRdb on the multiplex PCR reads, yielding one entry per CDR3 protein. The sample holds approximately 400,000 distinct CDR3 sequences; about 16% are singletons and the top ten take 16%. The time point was: newly diagnosed GD, antithyroid drugs for less than 3 months. PBMCs provided the RNA from which the TCR library was made. The same data also contributed to another study, on T cells in Graves' hyperthyroidism and ophthalmopathy.

The sequencing here drew on peripheral blood mononuclear cells (PBMCs), taken at new diagnosis, from a patient treated with antithyroid drugs. Every receptor here comes from a woman aged 30 to 39 with Graves disease.

This clonotype was seen at least ten times. The chain couples TRBV7-2 to TRBJ2-5; TRBD1 might be the D (5 bases). The V gene lost 1 base and the J gene lost 5 bases, with 14 bases spanning the gap. Germline V gene sequence: CDR1 SGHTA, CDR2 FQGNSA. The CDR3 is made up of 15 amino acids. The CDR3 DNA is TGTGCCAGCAGCTTAGAGGTCAGGGTAGAGGAGACCCAGTACTTC. Its protein is CASSLEVRVEETQYF.

This clonotype was seen only a few times. The chain's CDR3 is CASSLRPGDQPQHF. CDR3 nucleotide sequence: TGTGCCAGCAGTCTCAGACCCGGGGATCAGCCCCAGCATTTT. The chain employs TRBV6-1 and TRBJ1-5, with D hard to call. CDR3 length: 14 amino acids. Germline-derived CDR1 and CDR2 are MNHNS and SASEGT. V dropped 5 bases and J dropped 5 bases, with 13 bases sitting between them.

The rearrangement joins TRBV5-1 to TRBJ2-2, with D perhaps TRBD2 (5 bases). CDR1 is SGHRS, CDR2 YFSETQ, per germline. This CDR3 has 14 amino acids. Trimming stripped 5 bases from V and 4 bases from J, with 12 bases between. CDR3 region: CASRERVSTGELFF. For the CDR3, the DNA is TGCGCCAGCAGAGAGAGGGTGAGCACCGGGGAGCTGTTTTTT.

This clonotype was seen a few times. A read error may produce the germline difference seen at one junction end. The CDR3 DNA is TGTGCCAGCAGCCCCCATGAATTAGGGGAAGCCTTCTTT. This translates into CASSPHELGEAFF. The chain has TRBV5-4 and TRBJ1-1, with TRBD1 as a possible D gene (5 bases). Germline CDR1 and CDR2: SGHNT and YYREEE (reference sequence). The CDR3 spans 13 residues. The variable domain in full, with the rest retrieved from reference TRBV5-4 and TRBJ1-1, is ETGVTQSPTHLIKTRGQQVTLRCSSQSGHNTVSWYQQALGQGPQFIFQYYREEENGRGNFPPRFSGLQFPNYSSELNVNALELDDSALYLCASSPHELGEAFFGQGTRLTVV.

This clonotype occurred many times. This chain joins TRBV7-6 and TRBJ2-1; 8 nucleotides line up with TRBD1. V was pared by 1 base and J by 12 bases, with 8 bases of the junction left unmatched. Germline assignment: CDR1 SGHVS and CDR2 FNYEAQ. The CDR3 runs 14 residues. CDR3: CASSLGPQGAWQFF. CDR3 DNA sequence: TGTGCCAGCAGCTTAGGGCCGCAGGGGGCTTGGCAGTTCTTC.

Details on this clonotype: A clone one base away is much larger, so this may be a read error. V is TRBV11-3 and J is TRBJ2-7; D call uncertain. The CDR3 covers 13 residues. Germline V gene lookup returns CDR1 SGHNT and CDR2 YENEEA. V was trimmed by 3 bases and J by 2 bases, leaving 8 bases between them. The CDR3 nucleotides read TGTGCCAGCAGCTTCCCTCCCGCCTACGAGCAGTACTTC. It is translated as CASSFPPAYEQYF. Full variable domain (rest looked up from reference TRBV11-3 and TRBJ2-7): EAGVVQSPRYKIIEKKQPVAFWCNPISGHNTLYWYLQNLGQGPELLIRYENEEAVDDSQLPKDRFSAERLKGVDSTLKIQPAELGDSAVYLCASSFPPAYEQYFGPGTRLTVT.

This sequence joins TRBV7-6 and TRBJ2-2; D might be TRBD1 (5 bases). This CDR3 spans 16 amino acids. Germline V lookup: CDR1 SGHVS, CDR2 FNYEAQ. V gave up 5 bases and J gave up 3 bases, with 16 bases separating them. The CDR3 spells CASSPGTSGHTGELFF. The CDR3 DNA sequence: TGTGCCAGCAGCCCTGGTACCTCAGGGCACACCGGGGAGCTGTTTTTT.

V gene TRBV20-1 combines with J gene TRBJ2-5; 8 nucleotides align to TRBD2. V lost 3 bases, J lost 0 bases, and 6 bases stayed unmatched. This CDR3 comprises 15 residues. The V gene's germline CDR1 is DFQATT and CDR2 SNEGSKA (reference sequence). For the CDR3, the DNA is TGCAGTGCTAGGGTACTAGCGGCTCACCAAGAGACCCAGTACTTC. The encoded protein is CSARVLAAHQETQYF.

There are many counts of this clonotype. The chain links TRBV30 to TRBJ2-2; 7 nucleotides line up with TRBD2. Germline V CDR1 and CDR2: GTSNPN, SVGIG (reference sequence). The CDR3 contains 15 residues. The trim removed 2 bases at V and 9 bases at J, leaving 12 bases unmatched. CDR3 residues: CAWSSPGLGFRELFF. CDR3 DNA sequence: TGTGCCTGGAGTTCCCCCGGACTAGGTTTTAGGGAGCTGTTTTTT.

This clonotype came up a few times. V is TRBV24-1 and J is TRBJ2-2; D may be TRBD1 (7 bases). Germline V gene lookup returns CDR1 KGHDR and CDR2 SFDVKD. The V and J ends lost 3 bases and 2 bases respectively, with 18 bases between them. The CDR3 length is 18 residues. This CDR3 reads CATSDLRRDSQNTGELFF. CDR3 DNA sequence: TGTGCCACCAGTGATCTCAGGAGGGACAGTCAAAACACCGGGGAGCTGTTTTTT.

This clonotype appeared a few times. This sequence joins TRBV5-1 and TRBJ1-3; D is uncertain. V was shortened by 0 bases and J by 0 bases, with 7 bases between the two germline ends. Per germline, CDR1 SGHRS and CDR2 YFSETQ. This CDR3 has 15 residues. CDR3 DNA: TGCGCCAGCAGCTTGGCTCGCAGCTCTGGAAACACCATATATTTT. This encodes CASSLARSSGNTIYF.

This clonotype was seen repeatedly, ten times or more. The V and J genes are TRBV20-1 and TRBJ2-7; D may be TRBD1 (5 bases). Germline V gives CDR1 DFQATT, CDR2 SNEGSKA (reference sequence). V lost 5 bases and J lost 4, with 15 bases in between. The length of the CDR3 is 13 residues. This chain's CDR3 is CSAETAESYEQYF. In DNA form, the CDR3 reads TGCAGTGCTGAGACAGCCGAATCGTACGAGCAGTACTTC.

This clonotype was observed many times. The V call is TRBV7-9, the J call TRBJ2-7, with 12 bases aligning to TRBD1. After removal of 5 bases from V and 5 bases from J, the junction contained 4 bases not matched to a gene. Germline V gives CDR1 SEHNR, CDR2 FQNEAQ (reference sequence). The CDR3 spans 14 residues. The CDR3 DNA reads as TGTGCCAGCAGCCTCCGGGACAGGGGGCACGAGCAGTACTTC. Amino acid sequence: CASSLRDRGHEQYF.

V and J are TRBV20-1 and TRBJ2-7; TRBD1 is a possible D gene (6 bases). Germline CDR1 DFQATT, CDR2 SNEGSKA (reference sequence). The CDR3 is made up of 15 amino acids. V lost 5 bases, J lost 1 base, and 18 bases lay in between. The CDR3 protein is CSALGPGQNSYEQYF. The CDR3 nucleotides are TGCAGTGCTTTAGGGCCGGGACAAAATTCCTACGAGCAGTACTTC.

The CDR3 is CASSFQVTAETQYF. In DNA form, the CDR3 reads TGTGCCAGCAGTTTCCAGGTGACGGCGGAGACCCAGTACTTC. The chain recombines TRBV28 with TRBJ2-1; D unclear. The J call could be wrong; TRBJ2-5 is a better fit for the DNA end. This CDR3 comprises 14 residues. CDR1 MDHEN and CDR2 SYDVKM come from the germline V gene.

The V gene is TRBV20-1, the J gene TRBJ1-5; 7 positions agree with TRBD1. V dropped 4 bases and J dropped 3; count of bases not matched to a gene: 12. In germline, CDR1 is DFQATT, CDR2 SNEGSKA (reference sequence). CDR3 length: 16 amino acids. CDR3 residues: CSAKVPTGQFNQPQHF. In DNA, the CDR3 is TGCAGTGCTAAAGTCCCGACGGGACAGTTCAATCAGCCCCAGCATTTT.

This clonotype has a count of ten or more. The gene calls are TRBV24-1 and TRBJ2-7; a possible D gene is TRBD2 (6 bases). Germline V gives CDR1 KGHDR, CDR2 SFDVKD. There are 16 residues in the CDR3. Trimming took 2 bases from V and 3 from J, leaving 16 bases between them. In DNA, the CDR3 is TGTGCCACCAGTGATTCGACTAGTCCTGTTAGCTACGAGCAGTACTTC. This gives the protein CATSDSTSPVSYEQYF.

This clonotype has only a few counts. This chain joins TRBV13 and TRBJ2-1, with 15 bases aligning to TRBD2. Germline V gene lookup returns CDR1 PRHDT and CDR2 FYEKMQ (reference sequence). CDR3 length: 18 residues. The trim removed 5 bases at V and 6 bases at J, leaving 11 bases unmatched. The CDR3 loop is CASSQGLAGGHLSNEQFF. Here the CDR3 DNA reads TGTGCCAGCAGCCAGGGACTAGCGGGAGGCCACCTAAGCAATGAGCAGTTCTTC.

The DNA for the CDR3 is TGTGCCAGCAGTAAGGTCTCCTACAATGAGCAGTTCTTC. It is translated as CASSKVSYNEQFF. The V call is TRBV6-1, the J call TRBJ2-1; D remains unclear. The CDR3 runs to 13 residues. Germline V gives CDR1 MNHNS, CDR2 SASEGT. With 5 bases removed from V and 0 bases from J, the gap between germline ends came to 5 bases.

This clonotype showed up many times. This rearrangement joins TRBV11-2 to TRBJ2-7, with a weak D call TRBD1 (5 bases). Germline V gene sequence: CDR1 SGHAT, CDR2 FQNNGV. V shed 4 bases and J shed 3 bases, with 13 bases lying between them. The CDR3 sequence is 14 residues long. The CDR3, as DNA: TGTGCCAGCAGCTCCACCACCGACAGCTACGAGCAGTACTTC. This codes for CASSSTTDSYEQYF.

The chain joins TRBV20-1 to TRBJ2-3; 7 nucleotides align to TRBD2. V gave up 1 base and J gave up 2 bases; unmatched junction bases: 12. The germline V gene has CDR1 DFQATT and CDR2 SNEGSKA (reference sequence). The CDR3 runs to 17 residues. The chain's CDR3 is CSARVIQRGRHTDTQYF. The CDR3 DNA reads TGCAGTGCTAGAGTCATCCAGCGGGGACGTCACACAGATACGCAGTATTTT.

This clonotype was observed at least ten times. This chain connects TRBV6-2 or TRBV6-3 to TRBJ2-1; TRBD2 matches 10 bases. The germline V gene encodes CDR1 MNHEY and CDR2 SVGEGT. This CDR3 spans 15 amino acids. V dropped 5 bases and J dropped 6; count of bases not matched to a gene: 7. The CDR3 here is CASSPTSGTSNEQFF. DNA of the CDR3: TGTGCCAGCAGTCCTACTAGCGGGACTTCCAATGAGCAGTTCTTC.

This clonotype was observed many times. The rearrangement joins TRBV2 to TRBJ2-4; 7 positions agree with TRBD2. The germline V gene has CDR1 SNHLY and CDR2 FYNNEI. The trim removed 7 bases at V and 0 bases at J, leaving 3 bases unmatched. The CDR3 spans 14 residues. The CDR3 nucleotides read TGTGCCAGCAAACTAGCGATAGCCAAAAACATTCAGTACTTC. Translating it yields CASKLAIAKNIQYF.

This clonotype was recorded at least ten times. The junction departs from the called germline gene at one end, perhaps through a read error. The J gene is TRBJ1-1, the V gene TRBV28; D not certain. The germline gives CDR1 MDHEN, CDR2 SYDVKM. CDR3 size: 12 residues. Here the CDR3 reads CASRSQNPEAFF. Here the CDR3 DNA reads TGTGCCAGCAGGTCCCAGAACCCTGAAGCTTTCTTT.

This clonotype was picked up a small number of times. The V and J genes are TRBV10-3 and TRBJ2-1, with TRBD2 matching over 8 bases. CDR1 and CDR2 (germline): ENHRY, SYGVKD. Trimming removed 7 bases from V and 2 bases from J; junction bases left unmatched: 7. This CDR3 contains 15 residues. In DNA form, the CDR3 reads TGTGCCATCAAAGGGATAGCGGGGCCCTACAATGAGCAGTTCTTC. Residues: CAIKGIAGPYNEQFF.

The rearrangement uses TRBV30 and TRBJ2-6; 7 bases are a match to TRBD1. The germline gives CDR1 GTSNPN, CDR2 SVGIG (reference sequence). Trimming removed 5 bases from V and 0 bases from J; junction bases left unmatched: 13. The CDR3 length is 18 residues. CDR3 DNA sequence: TGTGCCTGGCGAAGAGGGACAGCCACCCACTCTGGGGCCAACGTCCTGACTTTC. Translating gives CAWRRGTATHSGANVLTF.

This clonotype has ten or more counts. The chain combines TRBV9 with TRBJ2-7, with 8 bases aligning to TRBD1. The CDR3 sequence is 14 residues long. CDR1 SGDLS and CDR2 YYNGEE come from the germline V gene. The V segment lost 2 bases and the J segment 4 bases; nucleotides outside the gene matches: 5. The CDR3: CASSVGTGFYEQYF. CDR3 nucleotide sequence: TGTGCCAGCAGCGTCGGGACAGGTTTTTACGAGCAGTACTTC.